Below, 2 T cell receptor beta chains from the same sample are listed, as sequenced in a study of T cells expressing NK-cell markers. TCRdb re-called the 5' RACE reads and catalogs CDR3 proteins one per entry, DNA excluded. The sample shows 440,000 or so distinct CDR3 sequences, and 7.3% sits with its ten largest clones. Sequencing was done on a sample of blood T cells: a sorted CD56 or NKG2C T cell subset, CD4+ or CD8+ T cells, or bulk PBMC T cells (not recorded which). Receptors were obtained from a woman between 18 and 70 years old in good health.

This chain connects TRBV27 to TRBJ2-7; TCRdb picks TRBD1, but there is no DNA to check that call. The CDR3 is 14 amino acids. CDR1 and CDR2 from the germline V gene are MNHEY and SMNVEV (reference sequence). CDR3 residues: CASSFRTGDYEQYF.

This sequence joins TRBV29-1 and TRBJ2-5. Germline V gene sequence: CDR1 SQVTM, CDR2 ANQGSEA. The CDR3 extends over 12 amino acids. This CDR3 is CSVAYTQETQYF. The whole variable domain, filled in from reference TRBV29-1 and TRBJ2-5, reads SAVISQKPSRDICQRGTSLTIQCQVDSQVTMMFWYRQQPGQSLTLIATANQGSEATYESGFVIDKFPISRPNLTFSTLTVSNMSPEDSSIYLCSVAYTQETQYFGPGTRLLVL.